Each of the 10 T cell receptor beta chains below was sequenced from the same sample in a study of breast tumors, draining lymph nodes, adjacent tissues (dated by TCRdb to the mid-2010s). Lymph node samples came from the axillary draining lymph nodes of breast cancer patients. Receptors were amplified or captured by multiplex PCR. The run used an Illumina HiSeq 2000. The public reads were reprocessed in TCRdb via fastp at Q25 and MiXCR, keeping in-frame beta chains. Each entry merges the rows of one CDR3 protein and shows their most common DNA and genes. In this sample the table shows under 150,000 distinct CDR3 sequences, 20% to 25% of which occur a single time. The ten largest clones add up to 2% to 2.5% of the sample. The sample consisted of axillary lymph node tissue. These receptors were taken from a female donor with breast cancer. Some clones in this sample may be carry-over from other donors' samples.

This clonotype was detected ten times or more. The rearrangement joins TRBV2 to TRBJ1-4, with 11 bases aligning to TRBD1. Per the germline V gene, CDR1 is SNHLY and CDR2 is FYNNEI. The CDR3 runs to 12 residues. V lost 10 bases to trimming and J lost 8 bases; unmatched junction nucleotides: 3. The CDR3 bases are TGTGCCACCGGGACAGGGGGGGAAAAACTGTTTTTT. Translation gives CATGTGGEKLFF.

In its sample, this clonotype was seen many times. V gene TRBV7-9 combines with J gene TRBJ2-7; D assignment may be TRBD1 or TRBD2 (6 bases each). The CDR3 totals 18 residues. The germline V and J ends were trimmed by 0 bases and 0 bases, with 18 bases remaining between them. From germline, CDR1 is SEHNR and CDR2 FQNEAQ (reference sequence). The CDR3 here is CASSLALGRGASSYEQYF. In DNA form, the CDR3 reads TGTGCCAGCAGCTTAGCGTTGGGTAGGGGGGCCTCCTCCTACGAGCAGTACTTC.

Only a few counts were recorded for this clonotype. The V call is TRBV28, the J call TRBJ1-2, with 9 bases matching TRBD1. The germline V gene encodes CDR1 MDHEN and CDR2 SYDVKM. This CDR3 is built from 13 residues. The V gene end was trimmed by 6 bases and the J gene end by 4 bases; junction bases not matched to a gene: 3. The CDR3 region is CASSRTGVYGYTF. In DNA form, the CDR3 reads TGTGCCAGCAGCAGGACAGGGGTCTATGGCTACACCTTC.

For this clonotype: It may be a read error: a sequence one base away is much more abundant. The chain joins TRBV11-2 to TRBJ2-3; 8 bases align to TRBD1. Germline V lookup: CDR1 SGHAT, CDR2 FQNNGV. This CDR3 has 15 residues. The CDR3 bases are TGTGCCAGCAGTTCTTGGGACAGGTTTTCGGATACGCGGTATTTT. It encodes CASSSWDRFSDTRYF.

This clonotype appeared a single time. A much bigger clone sits one base away, suggesting this may be a read error. The CDR3 DNA reads TGTGCCGCAATCCTTAGCGGGGGTAGCTCCTACGAGCAGTACTTC. Protein sequence: CAAILSGGSSYEQYF. The chain combines TRBV2 with TRBJ2-7; 9 bases fit TRBD2. This CDR3 is built from 15 residues. Losses at the gene ends were 11 bases for V and 0 bases for J; bases not matched to a gene: 11. Germline V lookup: CDR1 SNHLY, CDR2 FYNNEI.

This clonotype appeared a few times. This likely comes from a read error, as the CDR3 has no conserved phenylalanine or tryptophan at its end. V is TRBV27 and J is TRBJ2-7; TRBD2 aligns across 8 bases. This CDR3 is built from 16 residues. Germline V lookup: CDR1 MNHEY, CDR2 SMNVEV (reference sequence). V was pared by 5 bases and J by 6 bases, with 15 bases of the junction left unmatched. The CDR3 loop reads CASSPSRLGLDREQYS. The CDR3 nucleotides read TGTGCCAGCAGTCCCAGTAGACTGGGACTAGATCGCGAGCAGTACTCC.

In its sample, this clonotype was seen many times. The chain is built from TRBV30 and TRBJ2-7, with 14 bases aligning to TRBD2. V trimming: 8 bases; J trimming: 12 bases; junction bases outside the gene matches: 12. Germline V gene data show CDR1 as GTSNPN and CDR2 as SVGIG (reference sequence). The CDR3 sequence is 13 residues long. CDR3: CAQRLAGGPVLYF. CDR3 nucleotides: TGTGCCCAACGACTAGCGGGAGGGCCGGTTCTGTACTTC. The complete variable domain, with remaining parts taken from reference TRBV30 and TRBJ2-7, reads SQTIHQWPATLVQPVGSPLSLECTVEGTSNPNLYWYRQAAGRGLQLLFYSVGIGQISSEVPQNLSASRPQDRQFILSSKKLLLSDSGFYLCAQRLAGGPVLYFGPGTRLTVT.

CDR3: CASSQEYGTSGSNEQFF. CDR3 nucleotide sequence: TGCGCCAGCAGCCAAGAATACGGGACTAGCGGGAGTAATGAGCAGTTCTTC. The chain has TRBV4-1 and TRBJ2-1, with TRBD2 identical over 14 bases. Germline loops: CDR1 MGHRA, CDR2 YSYEKL. V trimming: 0 bases; J trimming: 7 bases; junction bases outside the gene matches: 5. The length of the CDR3 is 17 residues.

Remarks on this clonotype: Since a much larger clone is just one base distant, this may be a read error. The CDR3 does not close with the conserved phenylalanine or tryptophan, likely indicating a read error. J is TRBJ1-5 and V is TRBV7-9; no clear D. CDR3 length: 14 residues. The V end lost 1 base, the J end lost 7 bases, and 11 bases lay between the germline ends. The germline V gene encodes CDR1 SEHNR and CDR2 FQNEAQ (reference sequence). Written as DNA, the CDR3 is TGTGCCAGCAGCTTAGAAGTTTCTGGCCAGCCCCAGCATCTT. Translating gives CASSLEVSGQPQHL.

In its sample, this clonotype was seen many times. V gene TRBV11-2 combines with J gene TRBJ2-7; 9 bases agree with TRBD2. The germline gives CDR1 SGHAT, CDR2 FQNNGV. With V trimmed by 10 bases and J by 4 bases, 5 bases remained unmatched. The CDR3 has 12 residues. The chain's CDR3 is CATRGGAYEQYF. The CDR3 DNA follows: TGTGCCACCCGCGGGGGGGCGTACGAGCAGTACTTC.